Shown below are 15 T cell receptor beta chains from a single sample sequenced in a study of blood T cell repertoires in COVID-19 (dated by TCRdb to 2018 to 2021). The method behind the library was the immunoSEQ multiplex PCR assay. Held by TCRdb, this immuneACCESS table contains in-frame sequences only and omits some clones. Under half of the omission traces to an unresolved V gene where checked; the cause of the rest is unknown. The sample data list around 98,000 clones, and around 80% of these were observed just once. Clones ranked in the top ten supply roughly a quarter of the sample. What was sequenced was peripheral blood. Receptors were obtained from a man aged 65 to 85 with acute or convalescent COVID-19.

This chain uses TRBV27 with TRBJ2-1, with 9 nucleotides matching TRBD2. The ends lost 5 bases at V and 3 bases at J; junction bases unmatched: 20. In germline, CDR1 is MNHEY, CDR2 SMNVEV (reference sequence). CDR3 size: 20 residues. The CDR3: CASSLLEEAGTSSYYNEQFF. Written as DNA, the CDR3 is TGTGCCAGCAGTCTCCTCGAAGAAGCCGGGACTAGCAGTTACTACAATGAGCAGTTCTTC.

The V call is TRBV7-3, the J call TRBJ2-3; 8 bases match TRBD2. Germline CDR1 and CDR2: SGHTA and FQGTGA. The CDR3 loop spans 14 amino acids. Trimming at V came to 4 bases and at J to 4 bases, leaving 4 bases not matched to a gene. CDR3 protein: CASSWAGGADTQYF. The CDR3 nucleotides are TGTGCCAGCAGCTGGGCGGGAGGAGCAGATACGCAGTATTTT.

The chain has TRBV7-9 and TRBJ1-1, with no clear D. The V gene lost 4 bases and the J gene lost 4 bases, with 10 bases spanning the gap. Germline CDR1 reads SEHNR; CDR2 reads FQNEAQ (reference sequence). This CDR3 has 13 residues. The DNA of the CDR3 is TGTGCCAGCAGCTCACTATACCTCACTGAAGCTTTCTTT. Amino acid sequence: CASSSLYLTEAFF.

The chain employs TRBV5-1 and TRBJ2-1, with 10 nucleotides matching TRBD2. The CDR3 contains 16 residues. V dropped 0 bases and J dropped 1; count of bases not matched to a gene: 1. Germline loops: CDR1 SGHRS, CDR2 YFSETQ. This CDR3 is CASSLVAGGSYNEQFF. The CDR3 DNA sequence: TGCGCCAGCAGCTTGGTAGCGGGAGGATCCTACAATGAGCAGTTCTTC.

The chain is built from TRBV6-5 and TRBJ2-7, with 7 bases fitting TRBD1. The V segment lost 2 bases and the J segment 4 bases; nucleotides outside the gene matches: 5. The germline V gene encodes CDR1 MNHEY and CDR2 SVGAGI. There are 14 residues in the CDR3. CDR3 sequence reads: CASSYRIQGYEQYF. The CDR3 DNA reads TGTGCCAGCAGTTACCGGATACAGGGGTACGAGCAGTACTTC.

V is TRBV2 and J is TRBJ1-1; 8 bases are shared with TRBD1. V dropped 6 bases and J dropped 5; count of bases not matched to a gene: 8. The CDR3 spans 14 residues. Germline lookup yields CDR1 SNHLY and CDR2 FYNNEI. The CDR3 sequence: CASRWGQEGTEAFF. The CDR3 coding sequence is TGTGCCAGCAGGTGGGGACAGGAGGGAACTGAAGCTTTCTTT.

The chain joins TRBV10-3 to TRBJ1-1; D possibly corresponds to TRBD1 (6 bases). CDR1 ENHRY and CDR2 SYGVKD come from the germline V gene. The CDR3 extends over 14 amino acids. Between the trimmed V and J ends, which lost 6 bases and 1 base, there was a span of 12 bases. The CDR3 region has the DNA TGTGCCATCAGCCCAGGGGCGGGGAACACTGAAGCTTTCTTT. It codes for CAISPGAGNTEAFF.

This clone was recorded many times. V usage is TRBV3-1 (or the pseudogene TRBV3-2) and J usage is TRBJ2-1, with 11 bases lining up with TRBD2. The CDR3 extends over 13 amino acids. Germline values: CDR1 LGHDT, CDR2 YNNKEL (reference sequence). V was clipped by 4 bases and J by 8 bases; unmatched bases: 1. The CDR3 DNA is TGTGCCAGCAGCCTGGGACTAGCGGATGAGCAGTTCTTC. Translated: CASSLGLADEQFF.

This clone is a singleton in its sample. The chain employs TRBV21-1 and TRBJ2-2; no check of the table's D call, TRBD1, against the DNA was made. TRBV21-1 represents a pseudogene. The CDR3 is made up of 12 amino acids. The CDR3: CQDRTNTGELFF. The CDR3 nucleotides are TGTCAAGACAGAACGAACACCGGGGAGCTGTTTTTT.

This chain joins TRBV19 and TRBJ2-2; possibly TRBD2 for D (6 bases). V lost 6 bases and J 0 bases, leaving 11 bases between the germline ends. This CDR3 is built from 15 residues. Germline-derived CDR1 and CDR2 are LNHDA and SQIVND (reference sequence). The CDR3 DNA is TGTGCCAGTAGCGGCGGGACTTCGAACACCGGGGAGCTGTTTTTT. Its protein product is CASSGGTSNTGELFF. The whole variable domain, remainder taken from reference TRBV19 and TRBJ2-2, is DGGITQSPKYLFRKEGQNVTLSCEQNLNHDAMYWYRQDPGQGLRLIYYSQIVNDFQKGDIAEGYSVSREKKESFPLTVTSAQKNPTAFYLCASSGGTSNTGELFFGEGSRLTVL.

The gene calls are TRBV3-1 (or the pseudogene TRBV3-2) and TRBJ2-1, with TRBD2 matching over 10 bases. The ends lost 0 bases at V and 10 bases at J; junction bases unmatched: 9. Germline assignment: CDR1 LGHDT and CDR2 YNNKEL (reference sequence). The CDR3 sequence is 16 residues long. CDR3 sequence reads: CASSQDRLAGVGEQFF. CDR3 DNA sequence: TGTGCCAGCAGCCAAGATCGGCTAGCGGGAGTAGGGGAGCAGTTCTTC.

This clone was detected only once. In DNA, the CDR3 is TGTGCCAGCTCACCACCGATAGCGGGGCTCTTTGGAAACACCATATATTTT. It is translated as CASSPPIAGLFGNTIYF. V gene TRBV18 combines with J gene TRBJ1-3; a weak D match, TRBD1 (5 bases). The CDR3 totals 17 residues. V shed 0 bases and J shed 3 bases, with 15 bases lying between them. CDR1 and CDR2 from the germline V gene are KGHSH and LQKENI.

This clone was picked up a small number of times. The V call is TRBV4-2, the J call TRBJ2-7, with TRBD1 matching over 7 bases. CDR1 and CDR2 (germline): LGHNA, YNFKEQ. This CDR3 is 12 amino acids long. Trimming cost V 4 bases and J 5 bases; bases outside gene matches: 2. CDR3 bases: TGTGCCAGCAGCCTAGACAGGGACGAGCAGTACTTC. It is translated as CASSLDRDEQYF.

This clone was found once. The CDR3 protein is CASSSGISNQPQHF. CDR3 coding DNA: TGTGCCAGCAGTTCAGGTATTAGCAATCAGCCCCAGCATTTT. The V and J genes are TRBV27 and TRBJ1-5; D is undetermined. With 4 bases removed from V and 0 bases from J, the gap between germline ends came to 7 bases. CDR1 is MNHEY and CDR2 is SMNVEV in the germline V gene (reference sequence). CDR3 size: 14 residues.

The V call is TRBV3-1 (or the pseudogene TRBV3-2), the J call TRBJ1-5; D might be TRBD1 (5 bases). Trimming left V 3 bases short and J 6 bases short, with 12 bases between. The germline CDR1 and CDR2 sequences are LGHDT and YNNKEL (reference sequence). The CDR3 totals 14 residues. The DNA for the CDR3 is TGTGCCAGCAGCCAGGGGAGGGGAGGTCAGCCCCAGCATTTT. Translated, it gives CASSQGRGGQPQHF.